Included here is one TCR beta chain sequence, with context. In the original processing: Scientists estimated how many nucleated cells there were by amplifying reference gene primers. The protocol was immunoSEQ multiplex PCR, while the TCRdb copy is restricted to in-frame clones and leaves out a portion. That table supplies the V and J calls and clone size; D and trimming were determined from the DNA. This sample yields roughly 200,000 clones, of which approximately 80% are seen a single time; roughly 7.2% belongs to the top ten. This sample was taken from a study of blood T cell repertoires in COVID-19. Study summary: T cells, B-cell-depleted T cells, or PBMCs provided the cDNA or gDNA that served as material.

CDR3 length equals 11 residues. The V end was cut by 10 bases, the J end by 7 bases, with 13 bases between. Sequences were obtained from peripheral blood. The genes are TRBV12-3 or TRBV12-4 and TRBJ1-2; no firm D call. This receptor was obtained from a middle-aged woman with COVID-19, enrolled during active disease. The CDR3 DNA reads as TGTGCCACCAAAAAACGGGGTGGCTACACCTTC. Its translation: CATKKRGGYTF.